This T cell receptor (beta chain) was observed in a study of PD-1 blockade in classical Hodgkin lymphoma. The study, taken as a whole, reports: Sources of repertoire differences remain undefined, possibly disease activity or prior therapy. Healthy donors reportedly exceeded newly diagnosed patients in baseline TCR diversity.

V was shortened by 2 bases and J by 6 bases, with 10 bases between the two germline ends. This CDR3 region has 13 residues. CDR1 is MDHEN and CDR2 is SYDVKM in the germline V gene. The table came from immunoSEQ multiplex PCR; TCRdb's copy has only in-frame clones and leaves some out. The table records around 30,000 clones, roughly 90% of them present only once. This clone was recorded a few times. Its matching antigen is unknown. Documented time point: newly diagnosed, previously untreated cHL patient sample. By magnetic negative selection, CD4+ T cells were purified from thawed PBMCs. The rearrangement links TRBV28 to TRBJ1-2; D ambiguous. The sample taken for sequencing was CD4+ T cells from blood. The TCR originated in a human donor with classical Hodgkin lymphoma. In nucleotides, the CDR3 is TGTGCCAGCAGTTTAAGCCGATACAATGGCTACACCTTC. As protein: CASSLSRYNGYTF.